This TCR beta chain derives from a study of blood T cells in healthy people across ages. About the research overall: Per two T cells, template switching captured roughly one barcoded beta molecule. Overall study results and limits: The study lacked donor CMV status, which possibly confounded expanded clonotype changes.

Investigators took about 10 milliliters of peripheral blood from every donor. Through a sample-barcoded 5' primer and a J-beta primer mix, a second PCR was run for roughly 6 to 12 cycles. TCRdb fed the 5' RACE reads into MiXCR, producing one record per CDR3 protein. The sample consists of around 900,000 distinct CDR3 sequences, roughly 50% of them appearing once. This CDR3 has 14 amino acids. V trimming: 4 bases; J trimming: 3 bases; junction bases outside the gene matches: 5. Germline-derived CDR1 and CDR2 are SGDLS and YYNGEE. This clonotype was seen more than once but under ten times. The target antigen is unknown.

This sequence joins TRBV9 and TRBJ2-7; TRBD2 matches at 9 bases. Material: blood. This TCR came from a woman in her sixties in good health. DNA for the CDR3: TGTGCCAGCAGCAGTAGCGGGAGCCTCTACGAGCAGTACTTC. It yields the protein CASSSSGSLYEQYF.